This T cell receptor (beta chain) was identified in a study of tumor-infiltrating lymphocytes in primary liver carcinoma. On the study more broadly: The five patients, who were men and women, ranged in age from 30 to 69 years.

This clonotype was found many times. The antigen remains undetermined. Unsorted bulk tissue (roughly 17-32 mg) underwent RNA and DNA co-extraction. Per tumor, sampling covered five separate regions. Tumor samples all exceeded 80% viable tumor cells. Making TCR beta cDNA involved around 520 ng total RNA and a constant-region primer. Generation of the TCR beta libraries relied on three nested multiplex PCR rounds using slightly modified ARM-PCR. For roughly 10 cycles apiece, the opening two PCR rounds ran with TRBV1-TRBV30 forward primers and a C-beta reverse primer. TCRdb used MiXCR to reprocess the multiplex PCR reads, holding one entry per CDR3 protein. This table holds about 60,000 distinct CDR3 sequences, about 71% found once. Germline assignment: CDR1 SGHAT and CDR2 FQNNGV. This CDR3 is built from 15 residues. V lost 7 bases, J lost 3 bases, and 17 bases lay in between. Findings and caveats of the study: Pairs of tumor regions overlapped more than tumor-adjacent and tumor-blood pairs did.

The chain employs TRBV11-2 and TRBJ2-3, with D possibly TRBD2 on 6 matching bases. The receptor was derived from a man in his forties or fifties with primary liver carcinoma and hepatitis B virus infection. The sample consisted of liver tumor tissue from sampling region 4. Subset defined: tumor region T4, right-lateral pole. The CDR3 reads CASTAGRVTTDTQYF. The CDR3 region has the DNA TGTGCCAGCACCGCCGGGAGAGTAACTACAGATACGCAGTATTTT. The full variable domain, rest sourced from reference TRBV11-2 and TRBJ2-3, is EAGVAQSPRYKIIEKRQSVAFWCNPISGHATLYWYQQILGQGPKLLIQFQNNGVVDDSQLPKDRFSAERLKGVDSTLKIQPAKLEDSAVYLCASTAGRVTTDTQYFGPGTRLTVL.